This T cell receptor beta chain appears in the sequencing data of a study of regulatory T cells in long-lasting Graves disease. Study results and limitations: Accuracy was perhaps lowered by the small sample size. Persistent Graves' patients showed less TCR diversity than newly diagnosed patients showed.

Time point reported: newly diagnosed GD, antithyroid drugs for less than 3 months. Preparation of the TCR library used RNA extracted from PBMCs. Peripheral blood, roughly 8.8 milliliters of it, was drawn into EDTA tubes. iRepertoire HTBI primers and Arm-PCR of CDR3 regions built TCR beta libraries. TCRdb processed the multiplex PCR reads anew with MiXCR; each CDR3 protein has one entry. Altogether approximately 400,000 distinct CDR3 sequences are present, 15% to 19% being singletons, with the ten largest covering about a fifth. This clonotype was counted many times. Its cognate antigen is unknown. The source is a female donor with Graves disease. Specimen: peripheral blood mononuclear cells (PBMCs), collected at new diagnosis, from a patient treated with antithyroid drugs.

As DNA, the CDR3 is TGTGCCACCAGTGCGACGGTTAGCTCCTACAATGAGCAGTTCTTC. It yields the protein CATSATVSSYNEQFF. This rearrangement joins TRBV24-1 to TRBJ2-1; D is uncertain. CDR1 KGHDR and CDR2 SFDVKD come from the germline V gene. V was shortened by 5 bases and J by 0 bases, with 10 bases between the two germline ends. The CDR3 is 15 amino acids.